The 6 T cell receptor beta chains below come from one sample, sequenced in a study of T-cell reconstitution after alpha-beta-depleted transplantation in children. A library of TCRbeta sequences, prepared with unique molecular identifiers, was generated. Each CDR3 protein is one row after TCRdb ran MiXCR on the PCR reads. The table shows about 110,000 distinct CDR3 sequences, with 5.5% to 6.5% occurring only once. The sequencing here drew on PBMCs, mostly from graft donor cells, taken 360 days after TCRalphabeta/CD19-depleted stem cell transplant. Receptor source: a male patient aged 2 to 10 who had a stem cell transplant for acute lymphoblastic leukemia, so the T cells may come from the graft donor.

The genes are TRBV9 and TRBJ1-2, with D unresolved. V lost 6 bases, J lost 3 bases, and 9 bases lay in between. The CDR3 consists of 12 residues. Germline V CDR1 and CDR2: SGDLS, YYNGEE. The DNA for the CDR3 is TGTGCCAGCACCATCAATCACTATGGCTACACCTTC. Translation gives CASTINHYGYTF.

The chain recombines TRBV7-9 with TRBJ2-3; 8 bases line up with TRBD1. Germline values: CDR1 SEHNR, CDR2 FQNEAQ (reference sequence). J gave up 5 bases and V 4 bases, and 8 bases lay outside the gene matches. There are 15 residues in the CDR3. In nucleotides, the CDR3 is TGTGCCAGCAGCTCATTAGACAGGGGAGTAGATACGCAGTATTTT. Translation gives CASSSLDRGVDTQYF.

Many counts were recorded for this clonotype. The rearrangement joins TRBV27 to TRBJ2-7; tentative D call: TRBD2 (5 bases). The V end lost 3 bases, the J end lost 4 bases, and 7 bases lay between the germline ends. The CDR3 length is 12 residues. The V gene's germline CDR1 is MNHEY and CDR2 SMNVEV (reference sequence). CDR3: CASSFRGYEQYF. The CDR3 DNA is TGTGCCAGCAGTTTCCGGGGATACGAGCAGTACTTC.

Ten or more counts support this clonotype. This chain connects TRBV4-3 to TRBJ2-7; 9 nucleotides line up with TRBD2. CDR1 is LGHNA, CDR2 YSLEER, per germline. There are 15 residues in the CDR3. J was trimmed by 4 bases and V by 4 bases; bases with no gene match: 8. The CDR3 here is CASSLLSGGLYEQYF. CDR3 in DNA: TGCGCCAGCAGCCTCCTTAGCGGGGGTCTATACGAGCAGTACTTC.

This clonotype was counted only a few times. CDR3 in amino acids: CASSVAEGVGTDTQYF. CDR3 nucleotide sequence: TGTGCCAGCAGCGTAGCCGAGGGAGTGGGCACAGATACGCAGTATTTT. V is TRBV9 and J is TRBJ2-3; tentative D call: TRBD2 (5 bases). The CDR3 has 16 amino acids. The ends were cut back, 0 bases at V and 1 base at J, with 12 bases in the middle. Germline V CDR1 and CDR2: SGDLS, YYNGEE.

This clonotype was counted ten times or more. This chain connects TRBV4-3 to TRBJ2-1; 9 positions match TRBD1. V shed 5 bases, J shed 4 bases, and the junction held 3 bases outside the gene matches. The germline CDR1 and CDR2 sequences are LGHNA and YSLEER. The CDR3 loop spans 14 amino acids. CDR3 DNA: TGCGCCAGCAGCACGGACAGGGGATACAATGAGCAGTTCTTC. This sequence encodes CASSTDRGYNEQFF.